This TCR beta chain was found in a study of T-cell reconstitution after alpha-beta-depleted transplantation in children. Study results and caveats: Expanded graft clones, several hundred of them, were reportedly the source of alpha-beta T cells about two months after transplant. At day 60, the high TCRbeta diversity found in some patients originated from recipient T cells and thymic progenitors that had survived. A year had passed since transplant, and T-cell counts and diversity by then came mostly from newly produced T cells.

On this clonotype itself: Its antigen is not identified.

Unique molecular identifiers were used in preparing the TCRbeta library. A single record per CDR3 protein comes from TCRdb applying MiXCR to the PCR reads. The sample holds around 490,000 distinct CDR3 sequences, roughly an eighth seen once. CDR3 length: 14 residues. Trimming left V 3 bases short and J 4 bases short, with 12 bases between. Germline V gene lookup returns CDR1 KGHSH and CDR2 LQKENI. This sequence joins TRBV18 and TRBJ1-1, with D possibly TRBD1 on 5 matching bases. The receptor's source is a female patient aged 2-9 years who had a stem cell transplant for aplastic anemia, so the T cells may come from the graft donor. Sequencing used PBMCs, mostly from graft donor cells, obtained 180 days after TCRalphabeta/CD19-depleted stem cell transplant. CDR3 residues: CASSPGRGITEAFF. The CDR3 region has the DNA TGTGCCAGCTCACCGGGGCGGGGTATCACTGAAGCTTTCTTT.